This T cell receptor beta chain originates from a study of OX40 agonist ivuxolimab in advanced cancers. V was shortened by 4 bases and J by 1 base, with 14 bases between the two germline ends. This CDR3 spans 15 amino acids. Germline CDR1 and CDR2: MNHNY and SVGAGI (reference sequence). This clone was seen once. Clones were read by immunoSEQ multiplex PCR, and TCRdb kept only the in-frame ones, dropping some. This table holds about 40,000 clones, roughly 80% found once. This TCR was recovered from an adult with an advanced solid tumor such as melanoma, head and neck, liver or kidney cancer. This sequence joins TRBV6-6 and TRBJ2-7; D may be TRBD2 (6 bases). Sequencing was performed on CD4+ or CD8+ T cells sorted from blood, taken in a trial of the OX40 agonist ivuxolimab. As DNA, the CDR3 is TGTGCCAGCAGTTTTTACGGGAGTGGGTCCTACGAGCAGTACTTC. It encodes CASSFYGSGSYEQYF.